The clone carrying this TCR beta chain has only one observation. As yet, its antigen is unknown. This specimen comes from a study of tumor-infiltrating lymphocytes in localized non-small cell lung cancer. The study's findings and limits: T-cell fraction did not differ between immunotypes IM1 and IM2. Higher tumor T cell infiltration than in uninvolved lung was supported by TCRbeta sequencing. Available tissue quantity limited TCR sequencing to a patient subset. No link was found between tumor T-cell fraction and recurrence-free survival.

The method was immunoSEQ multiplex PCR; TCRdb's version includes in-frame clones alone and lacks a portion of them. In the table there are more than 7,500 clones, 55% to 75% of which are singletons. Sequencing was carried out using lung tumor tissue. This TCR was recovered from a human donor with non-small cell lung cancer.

CDR3 residues: CASSTGLAGYNEQFF. CDR3 DNA sequence: TGTGCCAGCAGCACCGGACTAGCGGGTTACAATGAGCAGTTCTTC. This chain uses TRBV5-5 with TRBJ2-1, with 11 bases fitting TRBD2. The CDR3 contains 15 residues. J gave up 4 bases and V 4 bases, and 4 bases lay outside the gene matches. Per germline, CDR1 SGHKS and CDR2 YYEKEE (reference sequence).